Following are 2 T cell receptor beta chains from one sample sequenced in a study of blood T cell repertoires in COVID-19. Assay: immunoSEQ multiplex PCR; the TCRdb copy retains only in-frame clones and omits some. Among around 260,000 clones listed, about nine tenths were seen once. The sample consisted of peripheral blood. The receptor source for this set is a woman aged 35 to 49 who had recovered from COVID-19.

In nucleotides, the CDR3 is TGCGCCAGCGCAGGGGTACAAGAGACCCAGTACTTC. Its translation: CASAGVQETQYF. The genes are TRBV5-1 and TRBJ2-5; D might be TRBD1 (6 bases). V gave up 7 bases and J gave up 2 bases, with 9 bases separating them. The CDR3 totals 12 residues. The germline V gene has CDR1 SGHRS and CDR2 YFSETQ.

The rearrangement links TRBV4-1 to TRBJ2-2; D may be TRBD2 (5 bases). The germline CDR1 and CDR2 sequences are MGHRA and YSYEKL. V was trimmed by 0 bases and J by 5 bases, leaving 7 bases between them. This CDR3 is built from 14 residues. The CDR3 nucleotides read TGCGCCAGCAGCCAAGACCGGGGTACCGGGGAGCTGTTTTTT. This gives the protein CASSQDRGTGELFF.